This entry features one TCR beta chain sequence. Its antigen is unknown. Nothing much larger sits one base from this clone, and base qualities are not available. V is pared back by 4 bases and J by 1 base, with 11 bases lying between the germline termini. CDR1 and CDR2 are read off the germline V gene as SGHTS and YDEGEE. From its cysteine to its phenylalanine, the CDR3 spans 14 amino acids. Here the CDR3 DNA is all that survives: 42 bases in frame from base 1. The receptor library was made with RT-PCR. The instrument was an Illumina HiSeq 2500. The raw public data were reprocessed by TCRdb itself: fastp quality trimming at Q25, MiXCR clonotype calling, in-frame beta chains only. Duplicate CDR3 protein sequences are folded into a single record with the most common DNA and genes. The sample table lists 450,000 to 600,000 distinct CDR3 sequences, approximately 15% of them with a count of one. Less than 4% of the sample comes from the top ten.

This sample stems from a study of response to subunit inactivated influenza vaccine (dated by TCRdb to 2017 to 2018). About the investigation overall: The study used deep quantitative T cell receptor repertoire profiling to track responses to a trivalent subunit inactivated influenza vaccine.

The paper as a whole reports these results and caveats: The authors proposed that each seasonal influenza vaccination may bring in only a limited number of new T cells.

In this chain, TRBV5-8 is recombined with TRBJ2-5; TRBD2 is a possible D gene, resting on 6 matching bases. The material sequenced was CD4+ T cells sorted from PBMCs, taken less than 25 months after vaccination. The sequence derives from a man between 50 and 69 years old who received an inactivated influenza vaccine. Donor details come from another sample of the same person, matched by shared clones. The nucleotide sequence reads TGTGCCAGCAGCCGGCGGACTATCCAAGAGACCCAGTACTTC. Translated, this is CASSRRTIQETQYF.